The rows below give T cell receptor beta chains drawn from one sample of a study of CD8 T cells in Susac syndrome. MiXCR was run by TCRdb on the immunoSEQ multiplex PCR reads, yielding one entry per CDR3 protein. The repertoire holds approximately 200,000 distinct CDR3 sequences, with approximately 95% as singletons. Input material: CD4+ T cells from PBMCs. These receptors were collected from a human donor with multiple sclerosis. CDR3s include the opening cysteine and the closing phenylalanine or tryptophan. D genes are given only for firm matches. For some rows the clone size is stated as once, few or many, or as a class when expanded; others skip it.

clone_size: .; j_call: TRBJ1-2; d_call: TRBD1; v_call: TRBV10-3; cdr3_nt: TGTGCCATCAGGGACGGGACAGTCTATGGCTACACCTTC; cdr3_aa: CAIRDGTVYGYTF
clone_size: .; j_call: TRBJ1-1; d_call: .; v_call: TRBV7-6; cdr3_nt: TGTGCCAGCCGCAGGGTAAAGAACACTGAAGCTTTCTTT; cdr3_aa: CASRRVKNTEAFF
clone_size: .; j_call: TRBJ1-1; d_call: TRBD1; v_call: TRBV9; cdr3_nt: TGTGCCAGCAGCGTAGGCGTCGGACAGGGGAACACTGAAGCTTTCTTT; cdr3_aa: CASSVGVGQGNTEAFF
clone_size: .; j_call: TRBJ1-5; d_call: TRBD1; v_call: TRBV20-1; cdr3_nt: TGCAGTGCTAGAGACTCGGGACAGGGGACCCAGCCCCAGCATTTT; cdr3_aa: CSARDSGQGTQPQHF
clone_size: once; j_call: TRBJ1-1; d_call: TRBD1; v_call: TRBV5-4; cdr3_nt: TGTGCCAGCAGCACGGACAGGGGGAACACTGAAGCTTTCTTT; cdr3_aa: CASSTDRGNTEAFF
clone_size: .; j_call: TRBJ2-3; d_call: .; v_call: TRBV4-1; cdr3_nt: TGCGCCAGCAGCCCGGTGGCGGAAGATACGCAGTATTTT; cdr3_aa: CASSPVAEDTQYF
clone_size: .; j_call: TRBJ2-1; d_call: .; v_call: TRBV20-1; cdr3_nt: TGCAGTGCTAGAGATGGTGGGACTGGGCAGTTCTTC; cdr3_aa: CSARDGGTGQFF
clone_size: .; j_call: TRBJ1-1; d_call: .; v_call: TRBV5-1; cdr3_nt: TGCGCCAGCAGCCTTAGAACCGGGCCGAACACTGAAGCTTTCTTT; cdr3_aa: CASSLRTGPNTEAFF
clone_size: .; j_call: TRBJ2-3; d_call: .; v_call: TRBV11-2; cdr3_nt: TGTGCCAGCAGCTTAGGCGGGGTTCGTGACTTTCGCACAGATACGCAGTATTTT; cdr3_aa: CASSLGGVRDFRTDTQYF
clone_size: .; j_call: TRBJ2-3; d_call: .; v_call: TRBV27; cdr3_nt: TGTGCCAGCACCCTTCGGAGGGGGAATACGCAGTATTTT; cdr3_aa: CASTLRRGNTQYF
clone_size: .; j_call: TRBJ1-2; d_call: TRBD1; v_call: TRBV6-5; cdr3_nt: TGTGCCAGCAGTTACTCGCCCGGCCGGGACAGGGGATATTCTGGCTACACCTTC; cdr3_aa: CASSYSPGRDRGYSGYTF
clone_size: .; j_call: TRBJ2-2; d_call: .; v_call: TRBV5-6; cdr3_nt: TGTGCCAGCAGCTTGGGGACGAAGGCCGGGGAGCTGTTTTTT; cdr3_aa: CASSLGTKAGELFF
clone_size: .; j_call: TRBJ2-4; d_call: .; v_call: TRBV20-1; cdr3_nt: TGCAGTGCTAGTTCTTCTCCGGACATTCAGTACTTC; cdr3_aa: CSASSSPDIQYF
clone_size: .; j_call: TRBJ1-2; d_call: .; v_call: TRBV12-3/TRBV12-4; cdr3_nt: TGTGCCAGCAGTTTAAGACAGCTCCGCGGCTACACCTTC; cdr3_aa: CASSLRQLRGYTF
clone_size: .; j_call: TRBJ2-1; d_call: .; v_call: TRBV3-1; cdr3_nt: TGTGCCAGCAGCCAAAGTGGGAATGAGCAGTTCTTC; cdr3_aa: CASSQSGNEQFF
clone_size: .; j_call: TRBJ2-5; d_call: TRBD2; v_call: TRBV30; cdr3_nt: TGTGCCTGGAGTGTACGGCTAACTAGCGGGGGGCAAGAGACCCAGTACTTC; cdr3_aa: CAWSVRLTSGGQETQYF
clone_size: .; j_call: TRBJ1-1; d_call: .; v_call: TRBV20-1; cdr3_nt: TGCAGTGCTAGAGAACGTGAGGGAGCGAACACTGAAGCTTTCTTT; cdr3_aa: CSAREREGANTEAFF
clone_size: .; j_call: TRBJ2-3; d_call: TRBD2; v_call: TRBV7-3; cdr3_nt: TGTGCCAGCAGCCCTAGCGGGGGGTGGACAGATACGCAGTATTTT; cdr3_aa: CASSPSGGWTDTQYF
clone_size: .; j_call: TRBJ2-7; d_call: .; v_call: TRBV3-1; cdr3_nt: TGTGCCAGCAGCCAAGTAAGGAGCGAGCAGTACTTC; cdr3_aa: CASSQVRSEQYF
clone_size: .; j_call: TRBJ2-1; d_call: .; v_call: TRBV9; cdr3_nt: TGTGCCAGCAGCGCCCAGCAGAGCTCCTACAATGAGCAGTTCTTC; cdr3_aa: CASSAQQSSYNEQFF
clone_size: .; j_call: TRBJ2-3; d_call: TRBD2; v_call: TRBV30; cdr3_nt: TGTGCCTGGAGCTGGACTAGCGGGGGGACGACAGATACGCAGTATTTT; cdr3_aa: CAWSWTSGGTTDTQYF
clone_size: .; j_call: TRBJ1-2; d_call: .; v_call: TRBV7-3; cdr3_nt: TGTGCCAGCAGCTTTCAAGGACAGTTAGCTAACTATGGCTACACCTTC; cdr3_aa: CASSFQGQLANYGYTF
clone_size: .; j_call: TRBJ2-7; d_call: .; v_call: TRBV7-9; cdr3_nt: TGTGCCAGCAGCTTAGAAAGGACCTACGAGCAGTACTTC; cdr3_aa: CASSLERTYEQYF
clone_size: .; j_call: TRBJ2-4; d_call: .; v_call: TRBV25-1; cdr3_nt: TGTGCCAGCAGTCCCCGCCCCGGATTAGCCAAAAACATTCAGTACTTC; cdr3_aa: CASSPRPGLAKNIQYF
clone_size: .; j_call: TRBJ1-5; d_call: TRBD1; v_call: TRBV6-6; cdr3_nt: TGTGCCAGCAGGGAGGACAGGCCCTTCAATCAGCCCCAGCATTTT; cdr3_aa: CASREDRPFNQPQHF
clone_size: .; j_call: TRBJ2-3; d_call: .; v_call: TRBV29-1; cdr3_nt: TGCAGCGTTGATGCGGTGGGGGATACGCAGTATTTT; cdr3_aa: CSVDAVGDTQYF
clone_size: .; j_call: TRBJ1-1; d_call: .; v_call: TRBV5-1; cdr3_nt: TGCGCCAGCAAAGAACAGGGAGACGCTTTCTTT; cdr3_aa: CASKEQGDAFF
clone_size: .; j_call: TRBJ2-5; d_call: TRBD1; v_call: TRBV15; cdr3_nt: TGTGCCACCAGCAGAGATAAAAGGGGGCTGGGGGAGACCCAGTACTTC; cdr3_aa: CATSRDKRGLGETQYF
clone_size: .; j_call: TRBJ2-3; d_call: TRBD2; v_call: TRBV14; cdr3_nt: TGTGCCAGCAGTCCCCCTGGACTAGCGTGGAGGGATCCGCAGTATTTT; cdr3_aa: CASSPPGLAWRDPQYF
clone_size: .; j_call: TRBJ1-2; d_call: .; v_call: TRBV20-1; cdr3_nt: TGCAGTGCGATGACGGGTAACTATGGCTACACCTTC; cdr3_aa: CSAMTGNYGYTF
clone_size: .; j_call: TRBJ2-4; d_call: .; v_call: TRBV7-9; cdr3_nt: TGTGCCAGCAGCCGGGTGATAGCCAAAAACATTCAGTACTTC; cdr3_aa: CASSRVIAKNIQYF
clone_size: .; j_call: TRBJ2-3; d_call: TRBD1; v_call: TRBV4-1; cdr3_nt: TGCGCCAGCAGCCAGACCGGGACAGTCGGAGCAGATACGCAGTATTTT; cdr3_aa: CASSQTGTVGADTQYF
clone_size: .; j_call: TRBJ1-1; d_call: .; v_call: TRBV3-1; cdr3_nt: TGTGCCAGCAGCCAGGGTGGGGGCAACACTGAAGCTTTCTTT; cdr3_aa: CASSQGGGNTEAFF
clone_size: .; j_call: TRBJ1-5; d_call: .; v_call: TRBV4-2; cdr3_nt: TGTGCCAGCAGCCAAGATGAGTTTAGCAATCAGCCCCAGCATTTT; cdr3_aa: CASSQDEFSNQPQHF
clone_size: .; j_call: TRBJ1-6; d_call: TRBD1; v_call: TRBV4-2; cdr3_nt: TGTGCCAGCAGCCTCCATTTTGACAGGGTATCACCCCTCCACTTT; cdr3_aa: CASSLHFDRVSPLHF
clone_size: once; j_call: TRBJ1-4; d_call: .; v_call: TRBV5-1; cdr3_nt: TGCGCCAGCAGCTCAAGACCCGCTCGAGACGAAAAACTGTTTTTT; cdr3_aa: CASSSRPARDEKLFF
clone_size: .; j_call: TRBJ2-4; d_call: .; v_call: TRBV7-2; cdr3_nt: TGTGCCAGCAGCTTAGCTGGGACTGGAAACATTCAGTACTTC; cdr3_aa: CASSLAGTGNIQYF
clone_size: .; j_call: TRBJ2-1; d_call: .; v_call: TRBV25-1; cdr3_nt: TGTGCCACCCGGGGGGGCGGGGGACAGGACAATGAGCAGTTCTTC; cdr3_aa: CATRGGGGQDNEQFF
clone_size: .; j_call: TRBJ2-2; d_call: TRBD2; v_call: TRBV4-2; cdr3_nt: TGTGCCAGCAGCCAACGGGAGGTTAGATCCGGGGAGCTGTTTTTT; cdr3_aa: CASSQREVRSGELFF
clone_size: .; j_call: TRBJ1-6; d_call: .; v_call: TRBV20-1; cdr3_nt: TGCAGTGCTAGAGGTCGAGAAAGTGGCGGGTGGTCACCCCTCCACTTT; cdr3_aa: CSARGRESGGWSPLHF
clone_size: .; j_call: TRBJ2-6; d_call: TRBD1; v_call: TRBV12-3/TRBV12-4; cdr3_nt: TGTGCCAGCAGTTGGACAGGGGGAGCGTCTGGGGCCAACGTCCTGACTTTC; cdr3_aa: CASSWTGGASGANVLTF
clone_size: .; j_call: TRBJ1-4; d_call: .; v_call: TRBV25-1; cdr3_nt: TGTGCCAGCAGTGAAATGTGGTTTAATGAAAAACTGTTTTTT; cdr3_aa: CASSEMWFNEKLFF
clone_size: .; j_call: TRBJ1-1; d_call: .; v_call: TRBV20-1; cdr3_nt: TGCAGTGCTAGGAGACAGCTGAGGAACACTGAAGCTTTCTTT; cdr3_aa: CSARRQLRNTEAFF
clone_size: once; j_call: TRBJ2-5; d_call: .; v_call: TRBV7-9; cdr3_nt: TGTGCCAGCAGCCTACGGACGAATCGGGAGACCCAGTACTTC; cdr3_aa: CASSLRTNRETQYF
clone_size: .; j_call: TRBJ2-1; d_call: .; v_call: TRBV7-3; cdr3_nt: TGTGCCAGCAGCTCCTCCGACGATGAGCAGTTCTTC; cdr3_aa: CASSSSDDEQFF
clone_size: .; j_call: TRBJ2-2; d_call: TRBD2; v_call: TRBV20-1; cdr3_nt: TGCAGCGCCACGGGACTAGTCGCCGGGGAGCTGTTTTTT; cdr3_aa: CSATGLVAGELFF
clone_size: .; j_call: TRBJ2-1; d_call: TRBD1; v_call: TRBV13; cdr3_nt: TGTGCCAGCAGCCAAAATTGGGGTTGGACAGGGGCCTCCAAGAAGTCCTACAATGAGCAGTTCTTC; cdr3_aa: CASSQNWGWTGASKKSYNEQFF
clone_size: .; j_call: TRBJ1-5; d_call: .; v_call: TRBV30; cdr3_nt: TGTGCCTGGGGTGGACAGAAAAATCAGCCCCAGCATTTT; cdr3_aa: CAWGGQKNQPQHF
clone_size: .; j_call: TRBJ1-6; d_call: TRBD1; v_call: TRBV20-1; cdr3_nt: TGCAGTGCTCGACCGACAGGGGGCTCTAATTCACCCCTCCACTTT; cdr3_aa: CSARPTGGSNSPLHF
clone_size: .; j_call: TRBJ2-3; d_call: .; v_call: TRBV10-3; cdr3_nt: TGTGCCATCACCGCGGAGCTGGGCGGCACAGATACGCAGTATTTT; cdr3_aa: CAITAELGGTDTQYF
clone_size: .; j_call: TRBJ2-6; d_call: .; v_call: TRBV12-3/TRBV12-4; cdr3_nt: TGTGCCAGCAGGACCCGAGAGGGGGCCAACGTCCTGACTTTC; cdr3_aa: CASRTREGANVLTF
clone_size: .; j_call: TRBJ1-5; d_call: .; v_call: TRBV19; cdr3_nt: TGTGCCAGTAGTATTCGGGGGGCAGGTCAGCCCCAGCATTTT; cdr3_aa: CASSIRGAGQPQHF